A selection of T cell receptor beta chains follows, all from one sample in a study of cytomegalovirus exposure and HLA in healthy donors. Some clones are missing from TCRdb's copy, which holds only in-frame ones; the method was immunoSEQ multiplex PCR. The top ten clones hold approximately 10% of a sample with around 100,000 clones, 60% to 75% of them seen once. Material for sequencing was PBMCs. The receptors stem from a man aged 35-49 years in good health and CMV-seropositive. CDR3s include the opening cysteine and the closing phenylalanine or tryptophan. The order of the fields is CDR3 protein, clone size, V gene, J gene. Clone size is stated in some rows and not others, as once, few, many or a class when expanded.

CASSLARLNEKLFF	few	TRBV11-2	TRBJ1-4
CASSIGQGGQPQHF	.	TRBV27	TRBJ1-5
CASSLRGTGNTGELFF	.	TRBV7-2	TRBJ2-2
CAISESPRAGTDTQYF	.	TRBV10-3	TRBJ2-3
CASRDPGVETQYF	.	TRBV6-5	TRBJ2-5
CASSSAGGPFGNTIYF	.	TRBV4-2	TRBJ1-3
CASRSRDSEGYTF	.	TRBV6-5	TRBJ1-2
CSVGNGLLRDQPQHF	.	TRBV29-1	TRBJ1-5
CASTYVLNQPQHF	.	TRBV6-6	TRBJ1-5
CAWSGRGLAGSTDTQYF	few	TRBV30	TRBJ2-3
CASSSLSDRELFF	once	TRBV28	TRBJ1-4
CASSLGTGGFSGANVLTF	.	TRBV7-3	TRBJ2-6
CAWSVIWAGTDTQYF	.	TRBV30	TRBJ2-3
CASQSSGRFNEQFF	.	TRBV27	TRBJ2-1
CASSFGAPRTDTQYF	.	TRBV5-8	TRBJ2-3
CASSQARDRVSTGYGYTF	.	TRBV4-1	TRBJ1-2
CASSLAARGMNTEAFF	.	TRBV7-8	TRBJ1-1
CASSLTGRGTDTQYF	once	TRBV7-3	TRBJ2-3
CASSFKLYSNQPQHF	.	TRBV27	TRBJ1-5
CASKSGTGTYNEQFF	.	TRBV27	TRBJ2-1
CAHRPLRGDEQFF	.	TRBV7-9	TRBJ2-1
CASSQGSQPQHF	few	TRBV19	TRBJ1-5
CASITGEEEQFF	.	TRBV2	TRBJ2-1
CASSLGQGQGTFRNF	few	TRBV5-1	TRBJ2-4
CASSLTRDSYNEQFF	once	TRBV7-2	TRBJ2-1
CATSRDREEGGELFF	.	TRBV15	TRBJ2-2
CASSFQGRTNEKLFF	once	TRBV5-4	TRBJ1-4
CASSKNAGRGNTIYF	.	TRBV6-5	TRBJ1-3
CASSLVGLAGEETQYF	.	TRBV7-9	TRBJ2-5
CASGVQGTGNTIYF	.	TRBV6-5	TRBJ1-3
CASTTANTEAFF	few	TRBV6-5	TRBJ1-1
CAWEPGLNYEQYF	few	TRBV30	TRBJ2-7
CASSSRSGTGPPDTQYF	.	TRBV5-4	TRBJ2-3
CASSLGPPGLAGELETQYF	.	TRBV7-2	TRBJ2-5
CASSVGTSADNEQFF	.	TRBV9	TRBJ2-1
CASSLPGNEQYF	.	TRBV7-2	TRBJ2-7
CASSERTGDEQFF	.	TRBV2	TRBJ2-1
CASSVLRDSDEQFF	.	TRBV6-1	TRBJ2-1
CASRISGRETDTQYF	.	TRBV5-1	TRBJ2-3
CATSRDAGDTEAFF	few	TRBV15	TRBJ1-1
CASSRGQGDVTEAFF	.	TRBV18	TRBJ1-1
CASSVGTGHEKLFF	.	TRBV9	TRBJ1-4
CASSTDRAGELFF	.	TRBV19	TRBJ2-2
CASSSDRNTEAFF	few	TRBV7-6	TRBJ1-1
CASSQLAGENTGELFF	.	TRBV2	TRBJ2-2
CAISATDTGVGGYTF	.	TRBV10-3	TRBJ1-2
CASRSTGGNEKLFF	.	TRBV6-1	TRBJ1-4
CASSLDRGGSPLHF	few	TRBV5-1	TRBJ1-6
CASNSLLRVSEAFF	.	TRBV7-9	TRBJ1-1
CASSFQPGQGSEETQYF	.	TRBV7-9	TRBJ2-5
CASTPQGSNQPQHF	.	TRBV21-1	TRBJ1-5
CASSEDISFYGYTF	.	TRBV6-1	TRBJ1-2
CASSSTSGIYNEQFF	.	TRBV11-2	TRBJ2-1
CASSEPLGGARETQYF	once	TRBV6-1	TRBJ2-5